The 25 T cell receptor beta chains listed next were all sequenced from one sample in a study of immune evolution from preneoplasia to lung adenocarcinoma. Sequencing was performed with immunoSEQ multiplex PCR; in TCRdb, only in-frame clones are kept and a portion is missing. The data contain some 37,000 clones, around 74% of them singletons. Sequences were obtained from FFPE invasive lung adenocarcinoma tissue. Source of these receptors: a person aged 55 to 75 with lung adenocarcinoma.

CDR3: CASSYSKNQPQHF. CDR3 sequence (DNA): TGTGCCAGCAGTTACTCGAAAAATCAGCCCCAGCATTTT. The chain links TRBV6-6 to TRBJ1-5; D is unresolved. The CDR3 runs to 13 residues. With 0 bases removed from V and 4 bases from J, the gap between germline ends came to 4 bases. Germline V gene data show CDR1 as MNHNY and CDR2 as SVGAGI (reference sequence).

The chain has TRBV11-2 and TRBJ2-3; D unresolved. This CDR3 comprises 14 residues. Trimming took 5 bases from V and 2 from J, leaving 11 bases between them. Germline V gene lookup returns CDR1 SGHAT and CDR2 FQNNGV. The CDR3 sequence: CASSPELNTDTQYF. CDR3 nucleotide sequence: TGTGCCAGCAGCCCAGAACTGAACACAGATACGCAGTATTTT.

This clone was detected only once. The rearrangement joins TRBV7-2 to TRBJ2-6; D is unclear. This CDR3 spans 15 amino acids. CDR1 SGHTA and CDR2 FQGNSA come from the germline V gene. V was clipped by 2 bases and J by 0 bases, with 5 bases between them. The CDR3 loop reads CASSLRLSGANVLTF. The CDR3 DNA follows: TGTGCCAGCAGCTTAAGGCTCTCTGGGGCCAACGTCCTGACTTTC.

J is TRBJ1-2 and V is TRBV9; D gene unclear. Trimming took off 4 bases at V and 4 bases at J, with 26 bases between the two ends. Looked up from germline, CDR1 is SGDLS and CDR2 is YYNGEE. This CDR3 is built from 18 residues. The CDR3, as DNA: TGTGCCAGCAGCCCGACCCCAACCACACAGCCCGGTACCTATGGCTACACCTTC. This gives the protein CASSPTPTTQPGTYGYTF.

The chain uses TRBV6-1 and TRBJ2-4; 10 bases line up with TRBD1. Germline V CDR1 and CDR2: MNHNS, SASEGT. This CDR3 contains 14 residues. V dropped 6 bases and J dropped 6; count of bases not matched to a gene: 5. CDR3 bases: TGTGCCAGCAGGACAGGGGGCTTTTTAAACATTCAGTACTTC. This gives the protein CASRTGGFLNIQYF.

This clone has only a few counts. The genes are TRBV10-2 and TRBJ2-1; 11 positions agree with TRBD1. Germline-derived CDR1 and CDR2 are WSHSY and SAAADI. With V trimmed by 4 bases and J by 0 bases, 11 bases remained unmatched. The CDR3 consists of 19 residues. Here the CDR3 reads CASSGLIGGTGGSYNEQFF. CDR3 DNA sequence: TGCGCCAGCAGTGGATTAATTGGTGGGACAGGGGGCTCCTACAATGAGCAGTTCTTC.

The V gene is TRBV7-2, the J gene TRBJ2-2; D remains unclear. Germline CDR1 is SGHTA and CDR2 is FQGNSA. CDR3 length: 16 residues. V dropped 1 base and J dropped 1 base, with 10 bases sitting between them. CDR3 bases: TGTGCCAGCAGCTTAGAGCCTAACTTGAACACCGGGGAGCTGTTTTTT. Encoded protein: CASSLEPNLNTGELFF. The full variable domain, with the rest looked up from reference TRBV7-2 and TRBJ2-2, is GAGVSQSPSNKVTEKGKDVELRCDPISGHTALYWYRQSLGQGLEFLIYFQGNSAPDKSGLPSDRFSAERTGGSVSTLTIQRTQQEDSAVYLCASSLEPNLNTGELFFGEGSRLTVL.

This clone was seen just once. The chain couples TRBV10-3 to TRBJ2-7, with D perhaps TRBD2 (5 bases). The CDR3 contains 16 residues. Germline lookup yields CDR1 ENHRY and CDR2 SYGVKD. Between the trimmed V and J ends, which lost 0 bases and 0 bases, there was a span of 12 bases. The CDR3 DNA is TGTGCCATCAGTGAGTCGGGGAGACTTAGCTCCTACGAGCAGTACTTC. It encodes CAISESGRLSSYEQYF.

This clone was detected a few times. At one boundary the junction diverges from the germline segment, which might be a read error. The chain couples TRBV10-1 to TRBJ1-4; possibly TRBD1 for D (6 bases). The germline gives CDR1 WNHNN, CDR2 SYGVQD (reference sequence). The CDR3 is 15 amino acids. CDR3 loop: CASLNPGQRNEKLFF. CDR3 bases: TGCGCCAGCTTAAACCCAGGACAGAGAAATGAGAAACTGTTTTTT.

DNA of the CDR3: TGTGCCAGCAGACAATTAGCGGAGACTAGCACAGATACGCAGTATTTT. Its protein product is CASRQLAETSTDTQYF. The rearrangement uses TRBV2 and TRBJ2-3; D perhaps matches TRBD2 (6 bases). Germline V gene sequence: CDR1 SNHLY, CDR2 FYNNEI. V was trimmed by 6 bases and J by 0 bases, leaving 16 bases between them. The CDR3 is 16 amino acids.

The genes are TRBV15 and TRBJ2-7; D remains unclear. This CDR3 spans 13 amino acids. Germline loops: CDR1 LNHNV, CDR2 YYDKDF (reference sequence). The V end lost 6 bases, the J end lost 2 bases, and 11 bases lay between the germline ends. Written as DNA, the CDR3 is TGTGCCACCAGGGAAGAAGGGACCTACGAGCAGTACTTC. The encoded protein is CATREEGTYEQYF.

V is TRBV5-4 and J is TRBJ2-7; D not resolved. The CDR3 contains 12 residues. V was clipped by 2 bases and J by 4 bases, with 7 bases between them. Germline assignment: CDR1 SGHNT and CDR2 YYREEE (reference sequence). The CDR3 DNA sequence: TGTGCCAGCAGCTTTGAAAGTTACGAGCAGTACTTC. Translating gives CASSFESYEQYF.

V usage is TRBV7-3 and J usage is TRBJ1-5, with a weak D call TRBD1 (6 bases). Trimming left V 5 bases short and J 9 bases short, with 14 bases between. This CDR3 contains 13 residues. Germline lookup yields CDR1 SGHTA and CDR2 FQGTGA. The CDR3, as DNA: TGTGCCAGCAGCACCGACCAGGGGTTGCCCCAGCATTTT. Translation: CASSTDQGLPQHF.

The chain employs TRBV11-2 and TRBJ2-7; 7 bases are a match to TRBD2. The trim removed 0 bases at V and 5 bases at J, leaving 4 bases unmatched. Germline V gene sequence: CDR1 SGHAT, CDR2 FQNNGV. The CDR3 runs 14 residues. CDR3 DNA: TGTGCCAGCAGCTTAGAGGTTAGCGGGCACGAGCAGTACTTC. Amino acid sequence: CASSLEVSGHEQYF.

V is TRBV5-1 and J is TRBJ1-2, with 7 positions matching TRBD1. The CDR3 extends over 13 amino acids. The V gene's germline CDR1 is SGHRS and CDR2 YFSETQ. The junction had 4 bases not matched to a gene; V was cut back by 1 base and J by 7 bases. CDR3 DNA: TGCGCCAGCAGCTTGTGGACAGGTTCTGGCTACACCTTC. It is translated as CASSLWTGSGYTF.

The chain links TRBV5-6 to TRBJ1-1, with 7 bases aligning to TRBD1. The CDR3 has 13 amino acids. Germline assignment: CDR1 SGHDT and CDR2 YYEEEE. With 0 bases clipped from V and 5 bases from J, the junction kept 1 base outside the gene matches. As DNA, the CDR3 is TGTGCCAGCAGCTTGGGCAGGGGGACTGAAGCTTTCTTT. Residues: CASSLGRGTEAFF.

This chain joins TRBV7-2 and TRBJ2-3, with 10 bases lining up with TRBD2. CDR1 is SGHTA and CDR2 is FQGNSA in the germline V gene. V lost 1 base to trimming and J lost 5 bases; unmatched junction nucleotides: 9. The length of the CDR3 is 17 residues. CDR3 in amino acids: CASSLGPAGGPGDTQYF. CDR3 sequence (DNA): TGTGCCAGCAGCTTAGGCCCAGCGGGAGGGCCTGGAGATACGCAGTATTTT.

The gene calls are TRBV5-1 and TRBJ2-2; no reliable D call. The germline V gene encodes CDR1 SGHRS and CDR2 YFSETQ. Trimming took 7 bases from V and 0 from J, leaving 13 bases between them. The CDR3 contains 15 residues. The CDR3 coding sequence is TGCGCCAGCCGATTAGGCGCGACGAACACCGGGGAGCTGTTTTTT. It specifies CASRLGATNTGELFF.

The chain has TRBV11-3 and TRBJ2-1; the match to TRBD2 covers 10 bases. The CDR3 runs 14 residues. V lost 5 bases, J lost 7 bases, and 5 bases stayed unmatched. Germline V lookup: CDR1 SGHNT, CDR2 YENEEA. The CDR3 protein is CASSPRTSGNEQFF. Written as DNA, the CDR3 is TGTGCCAGCAGCCCTCGGACTAGCGGAAATGAGCAGTTCTTC.

V gene TRBV5-6 combines with J gene TRBJ2-7; D call uncertain. This CDR3 spans 14 amino acids. Trimming pared 2 bases from V and 3 bases from J, leaving 12 bases between. The germline V gene has CDR1 SGHDT and CDR2 YYEEEE. The CDR3 is CASSFFSKRYEQYF. The CDR3 DNA reads as TGTGCCAGCAGCTTCTTCTCAAAGCGCTACGAGCAGTACTTC.

The genes are TRBV11-2 and TRBJ2-1; maybe TRBD2 (6 bases). The CDR3 covers 14 residues. In germline, CDR1 is SGHAT, CDR2 FQNNGV. V lost 3 bases and J lost 7, with 13 bases in between. The CDR3 loop reads CASSLGLALNEQFF. Here the CDR3 DNA reads TGTGCCAGCAGCTTGGGGCTAGCGTTGAATGAGCAGTTCTTC.

The chain is built from TRBV5-1 and TRBJ2-1; possibly TRBD2 for D (6 bases). This CDR3 is built from 13 residues. V was pared by 2 bases and J by 10 bases, with 13 bases between. CDR1 is SGHRS, CDR2 YFSETQ, per germline. The CDR3 DNA reads as TGCGCCAGCAGCTTAGGCCGGGGAGGAGAGCAGTTCTTC. This gives the protein CASSLGRGGEQFF.

V gene TRBV6-1 combines with J gene TRBJ2-1; possibly TRBD1 for D (6 bases). The CDR3 loop spans 16 amino acids. Germline CDR1 reads MNHNS; CDR2 reads SASEGT. The V end was cut by 2 bases, the J end by 4 bases, with 15 bases between. CDR3 DNA: TGTGCCAGCAGTGAAACCTACGGGACAACTTACAATGAGCAGTTCTTC. It codes for CASSETYGTTYNEQFF.

This clone was observed a handful of times. DNA for the CDR3: TGTGCCAGCAGTGAGGGGACCTGGGGTCAGCCCCAGCATTTT. Translated, it gives CASSEGTWGQPQHF. The chain recombines TRBV25-1 with TRBJ1-5; tentative D call: TRBD1 (5 bases). The V gene lost 3 bases and the J gene lost 6 bases, with 12 bases spanning the gap. CDR1 and CDR2 from the germline V gene are MGHDK and SYGVNS. The CDR3 runs 14 residues.

This clone was seen once. CDR3 nucleotides: TGTGCCAGCAGCAAGGAGTCGCGTCAGCCCCAGCATTTT. Encoded protein: CASSKESRQPQHF. The gene calls are TRBV6-6 and TRBJ1-5; no clear D gene. The CDR3 covers 13 residues. Germline-derived CDR1 and CDR2 are MNHNY and SVGAGI (reference sequence). V was cut by 6 bases and J by 6 bases, with 12 bases left in between.